A selection of T cell receptor beta chains follows, all from one sample in a study of CD8+ T cells in alopecia areata. Repertoires were generated with immunoSEQ multiplex PCR, while TCRdb's copy carries only in-frame clones and drops some. The data contain a few hundred thousand clones, 67% of them seen just once; the ten biggest clones take up approximately 1.2%. The sequences come from CD4+ T cells sorted from blood, collected at week 0. The receptors originated from a human donor with alopecia areata. The conserved cysteine and the conserved F or W are not part of the CDR3 here.

v_gene	j_gene	CDR3aa
TRBV5-1	TRBJ2-3	ASSPGQGADTQY
TRBV11-2	TRBJ2-3	ASSSVAGAGADTQY
TRBV5-1	TRBJ1-5	ASSLGTGTGSNQPQH
TRBV6-5	TRBJ1-1	ASRGGENTEAF
TRBV6-1	TRBJ2-5	ANGERGGETQY
TRBV5-4	TRBJ1-6	ASSLGADSNSPLH
TRBV29-1	TRBJ1-2	SVAASGQLYGYT
TRBV2	TRBJ2-5	ASSEARETQY
TRBV30	TRBJ2-7	AWSPGQGSYEQY
TRBV7-2	TRBJ1-2	ASSLGGEANYGYT
TRBV4-1	TRBJ2-5	ASSPTPGLGETQY
TRBV14	TRBJ2-2	ASSQAGVVLTGELF
TRBV4-3	TRBJ2-3	ASSQERGRTDTQY
TRBV5-1	TRBJ2-5	ASRPDTVGETQY
TRBV7-9	TRBJ2-1	ASSFRTYNEQF
TRBV29-1	TRBJ2-5	SVASGAQETQY
TRBV27	TRBJ1-1	ASSQRQGLTHEAF
TRBV15	TRBJ1-2	ATRGGEEKT
TRBV5-4	TRBJ2-1	ASSLGQGYEQF
TRBV9	TRBJ1-5	ASSLEPGGQPQH
TRBV7-2	TRBJ2-3	ASSLEYTQY
TRBV19	TRBJ2-1	ATRSSGGRDEQF
TRBV7-9	TRBJ2-1	ASSSSDRGPINNEQF
TRBV30	TRBJ1-1	AWSVGHTEAF
TRBV10-3	TRBJ2-7	AIRTPALRYEQY
TRBV19	TRBJ2-2	GGDANTGELF
TRBV13	TRBJ1-2	ASSLFGRSNYGYT